This is a list of T cell receptor beta chains from one sample in a study of T cell responses to AZD1222 COVID-19 vaccine. Profiled with immunoSEQ multiplex PCR; TCRdb holds only in-frame clones, not every one. The sample includes about 120,000 clones, 75% to 95% of them seen just once. This specimen was peripheral blood, taken on day 0 of AZD1222 vaccination. The receptors originated from an adult in good health. Both conserved end residues are part of each CDR3. The order of the fields is J gene, V gene, D gene, clone size, CDR3 protein, CDR3 DNA. A D gene is named only where the DNA matches it firmly. Expanded clones are given a class, and other clones once, few, many or no size at all.

j_gene: TRBJ2-1; v_gene: TRBV27; d_gene: TRBD2; abundance: once; CDR3aa: CASSSRGLAGFEQFF; CDR3nt: TGTGCCAGCAGTTCCCGGGGACTAGCAGGCTTTGAGCAGTTCTTC
j_gene: TRBJ2-7; v_gene: TRBV29-1; d_gene: .; abundance: .; CDR3aa: CSVGTEETYEQYF; CDR3nt: TGCAGCGTTGGGACAGAGGAGACTTACGAGCAGTACTTC
j_gene: TRBJ2-7; v_gene: TRBV4-3; d_gene: .; abundance: .; CDR3aa: CASSQEPRGYYEQYF; CDR3nt: TGCGCCAGCAGCCAAGAGCCCAGAGGGTACTACGAGCAGTACTTC
j_gene: TRBJ1-5; v_gene: TRBV28; d_gene: TRBD1; abundance: .; CDR3aa: CASSHDRARPNQPQHF; CDR3nt: TGTGCCAGCAGTCACGACAGGGCTAGGCCTAATCAGCCCCAGCATTTT
j_gene: TRBJ1-1; v_gene: TRBV6-5; d_gene: TRBD1; abundance: .; CDR3aa: CASSSTGGREAFF; CDR3nt: TGTGCCAGCAGTTCGACAGGGGGACGTGAAGCTTTCTTT
j_gene: TRBJ1-2; v_gene: TRBV18; d_gene: .; abundance: once; CDR3aa: CASSPRGDYGYTF; CDR3nt: TGTGCCAGCTCACCAAGGGGTGACTATGGCTACACCTTC
j_gene: TRBJ1-4; v_gene: TRBV2; d_gene: .; abundance: .; CDR3aa: CASSEMTVNEKLFF; CDR3nt: TGTGCCAGCAGTGAAATGACAGTTAATGAAAAACTGTTTTTT
j_gene: TRBJ2-7; v_gene: TRBV24-1; d_gene: .; abundance: .; CDR3aa: CATSGTPAYEQYF; CDR3nt: TGTGCCACGTCCGGGACTCCGGCCTACGAGCAGTACTTC
j_gene: TRBJ2-4; v_gene: TRBV7-8; d_gene: .; abundance: .; CDR3aa: CASSLARALAKNIQYF; CDR3nt: TGTGCCAGCAGCTTAGCCCGAGCACTAGCCAAAAACATTCAGTACTTC
j_gene: TRBJ2-3; v_gene: TRBV25-1; d_gene: .; abundance: few; CDR3aa: CASSLGDTQYF; CDR3nt: TGTGCCAGCAGTCTCGGGGATACGCAGTATTTT
j_gene: TRBJ1-3; v_gene: TRBV5-4; d_gene: .; abundance: .; CDR3aa: CASSLAGQGNTIYF; CDR3nt: TGTGCCAGCAGCTTGGCTGGGCAGGGAAACACCATATATTTT
j_gene: TRBJ2-7; v_gene: TRBV29-1; d_gene: .; abundance: .; CDR3aa: CSVDSGIDEQYF; CDR3nt: TGCAGCGTTGATTCGGGGATCGACGAGCAGTACTTC
j_gene: TRBJ2-7; v_gene: TRBV28; d_gene: .; abundance: .; CDR3aa: CASSLAGRGGEQYF; CDR3nt: TGTGCCAGCAGTTTAGCCGGGCGAGGGGGGGAGCAGTACTTC
j_gene: TRBJ1-4; v_gene: TRBV18; d_gene: .; abundance: .; CDR3aa: CASSPPPGTGEKLFF; CDR3nt: TGTGCCAGCTCACCACCCCCGGGGACGGGTGAAAAACTGTTTTTT
j_gene: TRBJ2-1; v_gene: TRBV7-9; d_gene: .; abundance: once; CDR3aa: CASSLAGVSYNEQFF; CDR3nt: TGTGCCAGCAGCTTAGCCGGGGTCTCCTACAATGAGCAGTTCTTC
j_gene: TRBJ1-5; v_gene: TRBV28; d_gene: TRBD1; abundance: few; CDR3aa: CASLPGQGSYSNQPQHF; CDR3nt: TGTGCCAGCCTCCCGGGACAGGGCTCTTATAGCAATCAGCCCCAGCATTTT
j_gene: TRBJ2-2; v_gene: TRBV3-1/TRBV3-2; d_gene: .; abundance: .; CDR3aa: CASSQGVGELFF; CDR3nt: TGTGCCAGCAGCCAGGGAGTCGGGGAGCTGTTTTTT
j_gene: TRBJ2-1; v_gene: TRBV5-1; d_gene: .; abundance: .; CDR3aa: CASSWGLGGDEQFF; CDR3nt: TGCGCCAGCAGCTGGGGACTAGGGGGCGATGAGCAGTTCTTC
j_gene: TRBJ2-7; v_gene: TRBV28; d_gene: .; abundance: .; CDR3aa: CASSLGRGWTLSSYEQYF; CDR3nt: TGTGCCAGCAGTTTAGGTCGGGGATGGACTTTAAGCTCCTACGAGCAGTACTTC
j_gene: TRBJ2-1; v_gene: TRBV5-1; d_gene: TRBD1; abundance: .; CDR3aa: CASSLGQGSNEQFF; CDR3nt: TGCGCCAGCAGCCTAGGACAGGGTAGTAATGAGCAGTTCTTC
j_gene: TRBJ1-5; v_gene: TRBV28; d_gene: TRBD1; abundance: .; CDR3aa: CASSLLGTVYSNQPQHF; CDR3nt: TGTGCCAGCAGCCTACTCGGGACAGTCTATAGCAATCAGCCCCAGCATTTT
j_gene: TRBJ1-3; v_gene: TRBV5-1; d_gene: TRBD1; abundance: .; CDR3aa: CASSKQGTGNTIYF; CDR3nt: TGCGCCAGCAGCAAACAGGGGACTGGAAACACCATATATTTT
j_gene: TRBJ2-5; v_gene: TRBV19; d_gene: .; abundance: few; CDR3aa: CASSIMGRETQYF; CDR3nt: TGTGCCAGTAGTATAATGGGTCGAGAGACCCAGTACTTC
j_gene: TRBJ1-2; v_gene: TRBV28; d_gene: .; abundance: .; CDR3aa: CASSYGGPNYGYTF; CDR3nt: TGTGCCAGCAGTTATGGAGGACCTAACTATGGCTACACCTTC
j_gene: TRBJ1-5; v_gene: TRBV7-9; d_gene: .; abundance: .; CDR3aa: CASSMGGSNQPQHF; CDR3nt: TGTGCCAGCAGTATGGGGGGTAGCAATCAGCCCCAGCATTTT
j_gene: TRBJ2-2; v_gene: TRBV24-1; d_gene: .; abundance: .; CDR3aa: CATSDLGLGGTGELFF; CDR3nt: TGTGCCACCAGTGATTTGGGACTAGGGGGCACCGGGGAGCTGTTTTTT
j_gene: TRBJ1-1; v_gene: TRBV29-1; d_gene: TRBD1; abundance: .; CDR3aa: CSVEWDSYTEAFF; CDR3nt: TGCAGCGTTGAATGGGACAGCTACACTGAAGCTTTCTTT
j_gene: TRBJ2-2; v_gene: TRBV27; d_gene: .; abundance: .; CDR3aa: CASSLFGSPSEKAGELFF; CDR3nt: TGTGCCAGCAGTTTATTCGGGAGCCCCTCTGAGAAGGCCGGGGAGCTGTTTTTT
j_gene: TRBJ1-6; v_gene: TRBV25-1; d_gene: TRBD1; abundance: .; CDR3aa: CASRGDRGLGNSPLHF; CDR3nt: TGTGCCAGCAGGGGGGACAGGGGGTTAGGAAATTCACCCCTCCACTTT
j_gene: TRBJ2-3; v_gene: TRBV4-1; d_gene: TRBD2; abundance: .; CDR3aa: CASSQEGLLAGAEDTQYF; CDR3nt: TGCGCCAGCAGCCAAGAAGGCCTGCTAGCGGGAGCCGAAGATACGCAGTATTTT
j_gene: TRBJ2-7; v_gene: TRBV11-2; d_gene: .; abundance: .; CDR3aa: CASSLGRPPAYEQYF; CDR3nt: TGTGCCAGCAGCTTAGGCCGGCCGCCAGCCTACGAGCAGTACTTC
j_gene: TRBJ1-3; v_gene: TRBV11-2; d_gene: .; abundance: few; CDR3aa: CASSRGSRGSGNTIYF; CDR3nt: TGTGCCAGCAGCCGAGGTAGCAGGGGCAGTGGAAACACCATATATTTT
j_gene: TRBJ1-5; v_gene: TRBV27; d_gene: .; abundance: .; CDR3aa: CASSLQSNQPQHF; CDR3nt: TGTGCCAGCAGTTTGCAGAGCAATCAGCCCCAGCATTTT
j_gene: TRBJ2-3; v_gene: TRBV28; d_gene: .; abundance: .; CDR3aa: CAITPGAADTQYF; CDR3nt: TGTGCCATCACTCCCGGGGCGGCAGATACGCAGTATTTT
j_gene: TRBJ2-5; v_gene: TRBV19; d_gene: .; abundance: .; CDR3aa: CASSTTGPGIQETQYF; CDR3nt: TGTGCCAGTAGTACTACCGGGCCGGGCATCCAAGAGACCCAGTACTTC